The 28 T cell receptor beta chains given below trace back to one sample, sequenced in a study of T cell responses to AZD1222 COVID-19 vaccine. Sequencing used immunoSEQ multiplex PCR; TCRdb keeps in-frame clones, though not all of them. The sample records some 120,000 clones, 80% to 90% being singletons. Sequences were derived from peripheral blood, sampled on day 0 of MenACWY control vaccination. The receptors stem from an adult in good health.

The chain recombines TRBV10-3 with TRBJ1-3; D is undetermined. The CDR3 extends over 15 amino acids. V was trimmed by 0 bases and J by 2 bases, leaving 8 bases between them. Germline values: CDR1 ENHRY, CDR2 SYGVKD. The CDR3 DNA is TGTGCCATCAGTGAGTCGGCGGCGGCTGGAAACACCATATATTTT. Its protein is CAISESAAAGNTIYF.

The J gene is TRBJ2-5, the V gene TRBV7-9; D not resolved. CDR1 is SEHNR and CDR2 is FQNEAQ in the germline V gene (reference sequence). Deletions cut 2 bases from V and 5 bases from J, with 15 bases between. The CDR3 sequence is 15 residues long. In nucleotides, the CDR3 is TGTGCCAGCAGCTTATTTTTAGTGACTCGGGAGACCCAGTACTTC. This encodes CASSLFLVTRETQYF.

V gene TRBV3-1 (or the pseudogene TRBV3-2) combines with J gene TRBJ1-1; tentatively, D is TRBD1 (5 bases). Germline CDR1 and CDR2: LGHDT and YNNKEL (reference sequence). V was pared by 2 bases and J by 3 bases, with 10 bases between. There are 14 residues in the CDR3. The DNA of the CDR3 is TGTGCCAGCAGCCAATATGTCAGGGACACTGAAGCTTTCTTT. Protein product: CASSQYVRDTEAFF.

This chain links TRBV6-5 with TRBJ1-2; TRBD1 is a possible D gene (5 bases). V was trimmed by 4 bases and J by 8 bases, leaving 20 bases between them. Germline values: CDR1 MNHEY, CDR2 SVGAGI. This CDR3 is 15 amino acids long. DNA for the CDR3: TGTGCCAGCAGTTCTGGCTTTGGGGGGGGAGGAGGCTACACCTTC. Its protein is CASSSGFGGGGGYTF.

The rearrangement joins TRBV19 to TRBJ2-3; 9 bases match TRBD1. V shed 6 bases, J shed 1 base, and the junction held 5 bases outside the gene matches. Germline CDR1 LNHDA, CDR2 SQIVND (reference sequence). This CDR3 contains 15 residues. Written as DNA, the CDR3 is TGTGCCAGTAGCCGCCGACAGGGGGGCACAGATACGCAGTATTTT. Translation: CASSRRQGGTDTQYF.

This clone occurred once. The chain recombines TRBV20-1 with TRBJ2-7; unclear D gene. CDR1 is DFQATT and CDR2 is SNEGSKA in the germline V gene (reference sequence). Between the trimmed V and J ends, which lost 1 base and 3 bases, there was a span of 4 bases. The CDR3 covers 11 residues. Here the CDR3 DNA reads TGCAGTGCTAGAGTAAACTACGAGCAGTACTTC. This sequence encodes CSARVNYEQYF.

The rearrangement links TRBV7-9 to TRBJ2-2; 11 bases are shared with TRBD2. Germline CDR1 is SEHNR and CDR2 is FQNEAQ (reference sequence). The CDR3 spans 15 residues. V trimming: 3 bases; J trimming: 7 bases; junction bases outside the gene matches: 4. The CDR3 loop reads CASSLTSGVYGELFF. The CDR3 coding sequence is TGTGCCAGCAGCTTGACTAGCGGGGTGTACGGGGAGCTGTTTTTT.

This sequence joins TRBV7-2 and TRBJ2-1, with TRBD1 identical over 9 bases. The germline gives CDR1 SGHTA, CDR2 FQGNSA. The CDR3 sequence is 15 residues long. V was clipped by 3 bases and J by 5 bases; unmatched bases: 5. CDR3 bases: TGTGCCAGCAGCTTCGACAGGGGGAGAAACAATGAGCAGTTCTTC. It is translated as CASSFDRGRNNEQFF. Full variable domain (outside the CDR3, taken from reference TRBV7-2 and TRBJ2-1): GAGVSQSPSNKVTEKGKDVELRCDPISGHTALYWYRQSLGQGLEFLIYFQGNSAPDKSGLPSDRFSAERTGGSVSTLTIQRTQQEDSAVYLCASSFDRGRNNEQFFGPGTRLTVL.

The chain is built from TRBV12-3 or TRBV12-4 and TRBJ2-3; no definite D call. The CDR3 totals 12 residues. Trimming left V 3 bases short and J 1 base short, with 2 bases between. CDR3: CASSFGTDTQYF. In DNA, the CDR3 is TGTGCCAGCAGTTTTGGCACAGATACGCAGTATTTT.

This clone appeared once. The chain employs TRBV28 and TRBJ1-4, with TRBD1 as a possible D gene (5 bases). Trimming took 3 bases from V and 3 from J, leaving 14 bases between them. Germline assignment: CDR1 MDHEN and CDR2 SYDVKM. The CDR3 sequence is 16 residues long. CDR3 sequence reads: CASSLFRGGSNEKLFF. CDR3 nucleotide sequence: TGTGCCAGCAGTTTGTTTCGGGGGGGGTCTAATGAAAAACTGTTTTTT.

The chain has TRBV27 and TRBJ2-1, with TRBD1 matching 7 bases. This CDR3 spans 13 amino acids. Germline V CDR1 and CDR2: MNHEY, SMNVEV (reference sequence). J was trimmed by 9 bases and V by 6 bases; bases with no gene match: 8. The CDR3 region is CASRTQGVGEQFF. The CDR3 DNA sequence: TGTGCCAGCAGGACCCAGGGGGTCGGTGAGCAGTTCTTC.

The chain recombines TRBV30 with TRBJ2-7, with D tentatively TRBD1 (5 bases). The CDR3 runs 13 residues. CDR1 and CDR2 (germline): GTSNPN, SVGIG (reference sequence). V was pared by 4 bases and J by 6 bases, with 16 bases between. CDR3 region: CAWNRGHLSEQYF. The CDR3 nucleotides are TGTGCCTGGAATAGGGGCCACCTCTCCGAGCAGTACTTC.

V is TRBV24-1 and J is TRBJ2-3; tentatively, D is TRBD2 (5 bases). V was clipped by 1 base and J by 3 bases, with 10 bases between them. The CDR3 runs 15 residues. CDR1 and CDR2 (germline): KGHDR, SFDVKD. CDR3 sequence reads: CATSDLARGTDTQYF. CDR3 coding DNA: TGTGCCACCAGTGATTTAGCCCGAGGGACAGATACGCAGTATTTT.

The genes are TRBV2 and TRBJ2-3; 9 bases fit TRBD1. Germline CDR1 SNHLY, CDR2 FYNNEI. J was trimmed by 4 bases and V by 6 bases; bases with no gene match: 8. This CDR3 comprises 15 residues. The DNA of the CDR3 is TGTGCCAGCAGCGACCCGGGGGACAGGGCAGATACGCAGTATTTT. It translates to CASSDPGDRADTQYF.

This chain uses TRBV28 with TRBJ1-4, with 9 bases identical to TRBD1. The germline CDR1 and CDR2 sequences are MDHEN and SYDVKM. There are 14 residues in the CDR3. The junction had 10 bases not matched to a gene; V was cut back by 4 bases and J by 13 bases. CDR3 protein: CASSSGQGFDALFF. The CDR3 coding sequence is TGTGCCAGCAGTTCTGGACAGGGGTTTGATGCACTGTTTTTT.

V usage is TRBV6-1 and J usage is TRBJ1-2; D possibly corresponds to TRBD1 (6 bases). CDR3 length equals 16 residues. V lost 0 bases and J lost 6, with 17 bases in between. Germline assignment: CDR1 MNHNS and CDR2 SASEGT. CDR3 amino acids: CASSEALTRQVNGYTF. The CDR3 nucleotides read TGTGCCAGCAGTGAAGCGCTAACGAGACAGGTTAATGGCTACACCTTC.

The V call is TRBV5-1, the J call TRBJ2-5; D unresolved. Germline CDR1 SGHRS, CDR2 YFSETQ. V was pared by 5 bases and J by 2 bases, with 7 bases between. CDR3 size: 12 residues. This CDR3 is CASSRWQETQYF. The DNA for the CDR3 is TGCGCCAGCAGTCGATGGCAAGAGACCCAGTACTTC.

V gene TRBV6-1 combines with J gene TRBJ1-5; D gene uncertain. CDR3 size: 13 residues. Germline values: CDR1 MNHNS, CDR2 SASEGT. V lost 1 base, J lost 6 bases, and 7 bases lay in between. CDR3 protein: CASSEGWGQPQHF. In nucleotides, the CDR3 is TGTGCCAGCAGTGAAGGATGGGGTCAGCCCCAGCATTTT.

V is TRBV11-1 and J is TRBJ2-7, with D hard to call. The germline V gene has CDR1 SGHAT and CDR2 FQDESV (reference sequence). CDR3 length: 13 residues. V lost 3 bases, J lost 1 base, and 7 bases lay in between. CDR3 amino acids: CASSLRRSYEQYF. CDR3 in DNA: TGTGCCAGCAGCTTGAGAAGATCCTACGAGCAGTACTTC.

The V gene is TRBV7-2, the J gene TRBJ2-7, with D possibly TRBD2 on 6 matching bases. V lost 1 base and J 0 bases, leaving 13 bases between the germline ends. Germline CDR1 SGHTA, CDR2 FQGNSA. The CDR3 is made up of 16 amino acids. The CDR3 protein is CASSLGGAVSSYEQYF. In DNA, the CDR3 is TGTGCCAGCAGCTTAGGCGGGGCAGTTAGCTCCTACGAGCAGTACTTC. Full variable domain (rest looked up from reference TRBV7-2 and TRBJ2-7): GAGVSQSPSNKVTEKGKDVELRCDPISGHTALYWYRQSLGQGLEFLIYFQGNSAPDKSGLPSDRFSAERTGGSVSTLTIQRTQQEDSAVYLCASSLGGAVSSYEQYFGPGTRLTVT.

CDR3 sequence: CASSHLQASNYGYTF. The DNA of the CDR3 is TGCGCCAGCAGCCACCTACAGGCTTCAAACTATGGCTACACCTTC. The rearrangement uses TRBV4-1 and TRBJ1-2, with a tentative D call TRBD1 (5 bases). V lost 3 bases and J 2 bases, leaving 13 bases between the germline ends. Germline V gene lookup returns CDR1 MGHRA and CDR2 YSYEKL. The CDR3 runs to 15 residues.

The chain recombines TRBV6-1 with TRBJ1-2; weak D call: TRBD1 (6 bases). Germline V gene sequence: CDR1 MNHNS, CDR2 SASEGT. Trimming removed 3 bases at V and 6 bases at J, with 8 bases between. The CDR3 covers 12 residues. CDR3 residues: CASSDRGHGYTF. CDR3 sequence (DNA): TGTGCCAGCAGTGACAGGGGTCATGGCTACACCTTC.

V gene TRBV12-3 or TRBV12-4 combines with J gene TRBJ1-4; TRBD1 might be the D (6 bases). Trimming stripped 7 bases from V and 10 bases from J, with 16 bases between. The CDR3 is 13 amino acids. The CDR3 bases are TGTGCCAGCACCGAGACAGGATCGGGAAAACTGTTTTTT. This encodes CASTETGSGKLFF.

This sequence joins TRBV5-8 and TRBJ1-1; TRBD1 matches 8 bases. Germline assignment: CDR1 SGHTS and CDR2 YDEGEE. This CDR3 has 18 residues. With V trimmed by 3 bases and J by 0 bases, 13 bases remained unmatched. The CDR3 loop reads CASSSGQGMISLNTEAFF. In DNA, the CDR3 is TGTGCCAGCAGCTCTGGACAGGGAATGATATCCCTGAACACTGAAGCTTTCTTT.

The CDR3 nucleotides read TGTGCCAGCAGCTTAAACCTGGGACAGCAGAACACTGAAGCTTTCTTT. This gives the protein CASSLNLGQQNTEAFF. The gene calls are TRBV5-6 and TRBJ1-1; 7 nucleotides agree with TRBD1. Trimming took 2 bases from V and 1 from J; bases not matched to a gene: 8. Germline loops: CDR1 SGHDT, CDR2 YYEEEE. The CDR3 contains 16 residues.

The rearrangement joins TRBV7-2 to TRBJ1-1; D is unresolved. Germline-derived CDR1 and CDR2 are SGHTA and FQGNSA. V was shortened by 5 bases and J by 0 bases, with 7 bases between the two germline ends. The CDR3 runs to 13 residues. CDR3 in DNA: TGTGCCAGCAGCGCGGTTCTGAACACTGAAGCTTTCTTT. It encodes CASSAVLNTEAFF.

This chain links TRBV10-2 with TRBJ1-4; possible D gene TRBD1, 6 bases. Germline CDR1 and CDR2: WSHSY and SAAADI. The CDR3 loop spans 16 amino acids. The germline V and J ends were trimmed by 0 bases and 7 bases, with 15 bases remaining between them. The CDR3: CASSESTLLRGEKLFF. CDR3 nucleotide sequence: TGCGCCAGCAGTGAGTCGACTTTGCTCAGGGGTGAAAAACTGTTTTTT.

V usage is TRBV18 and J usage is TRBJ2-7, with 11 bases matching TRBD1. The V segment lost 3 bases and the J segment 1 base; nucleotides outside the gene matches: 5. This CDR3 comprises 16 residues. CDR1 and CDR2 (germline): KGHSH, LQKENI. This CDR3 is CASSPAGTGGSYEQYF. The CDR3 DNA is TGTGCCAGCTCACCCGCCGGGACAGGGGGGTCCTACGAGCAGTACTTC.